A selection of T cell receptor beta chains follows, all from one sample in a study of blood T cells in healthy people across ages. TCRdb ran MiXCR on the 5' RACE reads and lists one entry per CDR3 protein. Of approximately 600,000 distinct CDR3 sequences listed, 58% are singletons. Sequencing input: blood. The source is a man in his fifties or sixties in good health. The CDR3 runs from the conserved cysteine through the conserved F or W. Each record gives: D gene, clone size, J gene, V gene, CDR3 protein, CDR3 DNA. D genes are given only for firm matches. Rows may omit the clone size; those that give it use once, few, many or a size class.

TRBD2 . TRBJ2-3 TRBV20-1 CSARSRLAGGRDTQYF TGCAGTGCTAGATCTCGCCTAGCGGGGGGGCGAGATACGCAGTATTTT
TRBD2 . TRBJ2-7 TRBV20-1 CSARDSGGADEQYF TGCAGTGCTAGAGATTCGGGGGGGGCCGACGAGCAGTACTTC
. . TRBJ2-5 TRBV18 CASSPTGGAETQYF TGTGCCAGCTCACCAACTGGGGGCGCAGAGACCCAGTACTTC
. once TRBJ2-7 TRBV5-1 CASSLIQGHEQYF TGCGCCAGCAGCTTGATCCAGGGCCACGAGCAGTACTTC
. . TRBJ2-3 TRBV7-2 CASSPQTGVDTQYF TGTGCCAGCAGCCCTCAGACAGGTGTAGATACGCAGTATTTT
. . TRBJ2-1 TRBV7-2 CASSLGPSNEQFF TGTGCCAGCAGCTTGGGCCCCAGTAATGAGCAGTTCTTC
. many TRBJ2-3 TRBV29-1 CSVEDRSSTDTQYF TGCAGCGTTGAAGATAGAAGTAGCACAGATACGCAGTATTTT
. . TRBJ2-7 TRBV11-2 CASSLGEAWYEQYF TGTGCCAGCAGCTTAGGAGAAGCGTGGTACGAGCAGTACTTC
TRBD1 few TRBJ2-4 TRBV20-1 CSARDRDRDVKNIQYF TGCAGTGCCAGGGACCGGGACAGGGACGTCAAAAACATTCAGTACTTC
TRBD1 . TRBJ1-1 TRBV6-1 CASSVEQGLNTEAFF TGTGCCAGCAGTGTTGAACAGGGGTTGAACACTGAAGCTTTCTTT
TRBD1 few TRBJ2-7 TRBV28 CASSLPGQKNEQYF TGTGCCAGCAGTCTACCGGGACAGAAAAATGAGCAGTACTTC
. . TRBJ2-5 TRBV10-3 CAISGGHQETQYF TGTGCCATCAGTGGTGGGCACCAAGAGACCCAGTACTTC
TRBD1 . TRBJ2-5 TRBV25-1 CASSEWPGTGEETQYF TGTGCCAGCAGTGAATGGCCGGGGACAGGTGAAGAGACCCAGTACTTC
TRBD2 many TRBJ2-5 TRBV20-1 CSAYRSGGVETQYF TGCAGTGCTTACCGTAGCGGGGGGGTAGAGACCCAGTACTTC
. . TRBJ2-1 TRBV4-1 CASSQDRTYEQFF TGCGCCAGCAGCCAAGATCGGACATATGAGCAGTTCTTC
. . TRBJ2-5 TRBV5-4 CASSREGFGETQYF TGTGCCAGCAGCAGAGAGGGCTTTGGGGAGACCCAGTACTTC
. few TRBJ2-7 TRBV5-6 CASSLVGRGSYEQYF TGTGCCAGCAGCTTGGTGGGCAGGGGATCCTACGAGCAGTACTTC
. many TRBJ2-5 TRBV10-1 CASSELGSQETQYF TGCGCCAGCAGTGAATTGGGCAGCCAAGAGACCCAGTACTTC
TRBD2 few TRBJ2-1 TRBV24-1 CATSPTPGRGGAWNEQFF TGTGCCACCAGTCCGACTCCTGGACGCGGGGGAGCATGGAATGAGCAGTTCTTC